Presented here are 14 T cell receptor beta chains from one specimen sequenced in a study of T cell changes during pregnancy in multiple sclerosis. This table comes from immunoSEQ multiplex PCR, and its TCRdb copy is limited to in-frame clones, with some not included. This sample has roughly 100,000 clones; almost 95% occur once, and the top ten carry about 0.89%. This specimen was peripheral blood, taken after pregnancy. The source is a female donor with multiple sclerosis, enrolled in a pregnancy study.

About this clone: Within the sample, other DNA sequences also encode this same CDR3. The V gene is TRBV27, the J gene TRBJ2-7; D is unclear. The V and J ends lost 3 bases and 0 bases respectively, with 6 bases between them. This CDR3 contains 13 residues. CDR1 and CDR2 from the germline V gene are MNHEY and SMNVEV (reference sequence). The CDR3 loop is CASSFLSSYEQYF. In DNA, the CDR3 is TGTGCCAGCAGTTTTCTCAGCTCCTACGAGCAGTACTTC.

The chain is built from TRBV14 and TRBJ2-1; TRBD1 matches at 9 bases. V dropped 6 bases and J dropped 6; count of bases not matched to a gene: 9. Germline lookup yields CDR1 SGHDN and CDR2 FVKESK. The CDR3 is 15 residues long. CDR3 nucleotide sequence: TGTGCCAGCAGTCGGGGACAGGGATACCCCAATGAGCAGTTCTTC. It codes for CASSRGQGYPNEQFF.

J is TRBJ2-2 and V is TRBV2; TRBD1 matches 9 bases. The germline V gene has CDR1 SNHLY and CDR2 FYNNEI. The CDR3 length is 14 residues. Trimming took 8 bases from V and 4 from J; bases not matched to a gene: 5. The CDR3 region is CASWRTGATGELFF. CDR3 nucleotides: TGTGCCAGCTGGCGGACAGGGGCCACCGGGGAGCTGTTTTTT. The whole variable domain, remainder taken from reference TRBV2 and TRBJ2-2, is EPEVTQTPSHQVTQMGQEVILRCVPISNHLYFYWYRQILGQKVEFLVSFYNNEISEKSEIFDDQFSVERPDGSNFTLKIRSTKLEDSAMYFCASWRTGATGELFFGEGSRLTVL.

The rearrangement joins TRBV5-4 to TRBJ2-1; possible D gene TRBD1, 6 bases. The CDR3 sequence is 15 residues long. Germline V CDR1 and CDR2: SGHNT, YYREEE (reference sequence). V lost 2 bases to trimming and J lost 0 bases, with 9 bases between them. CDR3 bases: TGTGCCAGCAGCTTCGACAGGAGCTCCTACAATGAGCAGTTCTTC. This encodes CASSFDRSSYNEQFF.

Here the CDR3 reads CASAVARDRSYNSPLHF. The CDR3 region has the DNA TGTGCCAGCGCCGTCGCCCGAGATCGTTCCTATAATTCACCCCTCCACTTT. The chain has TRBV2 and TRBJ1-6; D is undetermined. This CDR3 contains 17 residues. The V and J ends lost 8 bases and 1 base respectively, with 18 bases between them. In germline, CDR1 is SNHLY, CDR2 FYNNEI.

This clone was seen only once. The rearrangement links TRBV7-2 to TRBJ2-2; 7 bases are a match to TRBD2. The V gene end was trimmed by 1 base and the J gene end by 1 base; junction bases not matched to a gene: 6. CDR1 is SGHTA, CDR2 FQGNSA, per germline. The CDR3 spans 17 residues. In DNA form, the CDR3 reads TGTGCCAGCAGCTTAGGCCCGGGGAGGGAGAACACCGGGGAGCTGTTTTTT. Its translation is CASSLGPGRENTGELFF.

V usage is TRBV7-2 and J usage is TRBJ1-1, with 9 bases lining up with TRBD1. Per germline, CDR1 SGHTA and CDR2 FQGNSA. V lost 5 bases and J lost 4; bases outside the gene matches: 5. CDR3 length: 14 amino acids. The CDR3 loop is CASSLRQGVTEAFF. In DNA, the CDR3 is TGTGCCAGCAGCCTGAGACAGGGGGTCACTGAAGCTTTCTTT.

V and J are TRBV4-1 and TRBJ2-5, with TRBD2 identical over 15 bases. CDR1 is MGHRA and CDR2 is YSYEKL in the germline V gene. The junction had 5 bases not matched to a gene; V was cut back by 2 bases and J by 7 bases. The CDR3 contains 16 residues. The CDR3 bases are TGCGCCAGCAGCCAACCCGGACTAGCGGGGGGGCCGACCCAGTACTTC. Its protein product is CASSQPGLAGGPTQYF.

J is TRBJ1-1 and V is TRBV7-8; possible D gene TRBD1, 6 bases. The CDR3 extends over 15 amino acids. Per germline, CDR1 SGHVS and CDR2 FQNEAQ. Trimming took 5 bases from V and 0 from J, leaving 13 bases between them. The CDR3 sequence is CASSTNRALNTEAFF. The CDR3 nucleotides read TGTGCCAGCAGCACCAACAGGGCGCTGAACACTGAAGCTTTCTTT.

The CDR3 DNA sequence: TGCAGCGTGAGGAATCGGGTCGCGGACACTGAAGCTTTCTTT. This codes for CSVRNRVADTEAFF. V usage is TRBV29-1 and J usage is TRBJ1-1; D gene unclear. The V gene lost 6 bases and the J gene lost 3 bases, with 17 bases spanning the gap. Germline V gives CDR1 SQVTM, CDR2 ANQGSEA. This CDR3 contains 14 residues. Full variable domain (rest looked up from reference TRBV29-1 and TRBJ1-1): SAVISQKPSRDICQRGTSLTIQCQVDSQVTMMFWYRQQPGQSLTLIATANQGSEATYESGFVIDKFPISRPNLTFSTLTVSNMSPEDSSIYLCSVRNRVADTEAFFGQGTRLTVV.

The V call is TRBV6-5, the J call TRBJ2-5; D is uncertain. The germline gives CDR1 MNHEY, CDR2 SVGAGI. V lost 0 bases, J lost 2 bases, and 10 bases lay in between. This CDR3 comprises 15 residues. CDR3 residues: CASSYSSGDQETQYF. In DNA, the CDR3 is TGTGCCAGCAGTTACTCGAGTGGAGATCAAGAGACCCAGTACTTC.

This chain joins TRBV5-4 and TRBJ1-2; a possible D gene is TRBD1 (6 bases). Trimming left V 3 bases short and J 2 bases short, with 14 bases between. Per germline, CDR1 SGHNT and CDR2 YYREEE (reference sequence). This CDR3 has 15 amino acids. The CDR3 bases are TGTGCCAGCAGCTCCCCGGACAGAGGGAACTATGGCTACACCTTC. It translates to CASSSPDRGNYGYTF.

V usage is TRBV9 and J usage is TRBJ1-2; the D is unclear. The ends were cut back, 7 bases at V and 2 bases at J, with 12 bases in the middle. The CDR3 is made up of 13 amino acids. CDR1 is SGDLS and CDR2 is YYNGEE in the germline V gene. CDR3 in amino acids: CASAETNNYGYTF. The CDR3 DNA reads as TGTGCCAGCGCGGAGACCAACAACTATGGCTACACCTTC.

This chain uses TRBV29-1 with TRBJ2-2; 11 bases are shared with TRBD1. Germline V gene data show CDR1 as SQVTM and CDR2 as ANQGSEA. The CDR3 loop spans 14 amino acids. Losses at the gene ends were 8 bases for V and 6 bases for J; bases not matched to a gene: 8. The CDR3 region has the DNA TGCAGCTCCACCGGGACAGGGGGTCCCGGGGAGCTGTTTTTT. Its translation is CSSTGTGGPGELFF.